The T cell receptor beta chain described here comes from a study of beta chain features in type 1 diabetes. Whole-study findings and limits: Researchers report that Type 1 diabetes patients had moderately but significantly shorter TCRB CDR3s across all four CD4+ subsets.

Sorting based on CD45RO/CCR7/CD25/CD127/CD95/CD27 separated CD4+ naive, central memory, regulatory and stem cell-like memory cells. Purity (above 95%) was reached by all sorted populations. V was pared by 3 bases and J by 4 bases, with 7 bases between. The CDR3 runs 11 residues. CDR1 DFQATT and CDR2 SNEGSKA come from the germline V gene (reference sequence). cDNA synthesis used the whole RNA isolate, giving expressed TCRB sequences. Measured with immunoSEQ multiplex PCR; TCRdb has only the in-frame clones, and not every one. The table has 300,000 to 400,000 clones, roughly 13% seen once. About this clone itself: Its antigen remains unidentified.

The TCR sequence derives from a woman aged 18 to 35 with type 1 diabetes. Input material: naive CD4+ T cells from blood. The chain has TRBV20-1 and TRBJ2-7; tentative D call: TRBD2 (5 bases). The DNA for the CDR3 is TGCAGTGCTAGTGGAGGATACGAGCAGTACTTC. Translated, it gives CSASGGYEQYF.